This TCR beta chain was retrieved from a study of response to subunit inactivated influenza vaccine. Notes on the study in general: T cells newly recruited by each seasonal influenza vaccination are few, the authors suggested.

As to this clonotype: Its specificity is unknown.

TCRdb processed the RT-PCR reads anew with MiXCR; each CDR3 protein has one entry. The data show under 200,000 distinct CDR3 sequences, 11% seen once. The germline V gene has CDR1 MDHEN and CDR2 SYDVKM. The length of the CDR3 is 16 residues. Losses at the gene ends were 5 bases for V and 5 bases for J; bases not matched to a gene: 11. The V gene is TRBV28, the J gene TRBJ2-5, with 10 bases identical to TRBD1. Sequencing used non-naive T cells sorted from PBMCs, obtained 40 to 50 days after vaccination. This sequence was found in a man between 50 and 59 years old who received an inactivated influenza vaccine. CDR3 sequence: CASSKPGTGDYETQYF. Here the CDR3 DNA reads TGTGCCAGCAGTAAGCCCGGGACAGGGGATTATGAGACCCAGTACTTC.